Each of the 28 T cell receptor beta chains below was sequenced from the same sample in a study of blood T cell repertoires in COVID-19 (dated by TCRdb to about 2020). Library method: the immunoSEQ multiplex PCR assay. TCRdb limited this immuneACCESS table to in-frame rearrangements with V and J called. A share of clones is missing; checked studies link under half to unresolved V genes, and the rest is unexplained. The sample has 200,000 to 250,000 clones on record, 85% to 90% of them singletons. The ten largest clonotypes hold about 3.1% of the sample. Sample: PBMCs or T cells enriched from blood (not recorded which). The source is a woman aged 45 to 65 in a cohort exposed to, infected with or recovered from COVID-19 (not recorded which).

The chain carries TRBV10-3 and TRBJ1-3, with D unresolved. The CDR3 runs to 14 residues. Trimming cost V 6 bases and J 1 base, with 10 bases left between them. Germline loops: CDR1 ENHRY, CDR2 SYGVKD. CDR3 DNA: TGTGCCATCAGGAGGCTGGAATCTGGAAACACCATATATTTT. It yields the protein CAIRRLESGNTIYF.

J is TRBJ2-7 and V is TRBV28, with TRBD2 identical over 12 bases. V lost 2 bases and J lost 3; bases outside the gene matches: 5. Germline-derived CDR1 and CDR2 are MDHEN and SYDVKM. This CDR3 region has 16 residues. The CDR3 loop is CASSLPALAGGYEQYF. In nucleotides, the CDR3 is TGTGCCAGCAGTTTACCCGCACTAGCGGGGGGCTACGAGCAGTACTTC.

V and J are TRBV5-1 and TRBJ2-2, with 8 bases fitting TRBD1. V shed 6 bases and J 5 bases; nucleotides not matched to a gene: 6. This CDR3 has 14 residues. CDR1 and CDR2 (germline): SGHRS, YFSETQ. CDR3 in amino acids: CASNPTGETGELFF. In DNA form, the CDR3 reads TGCGCCAGCAACCCGACAGGGGAAACCGGGGAGCTGTTTTTT. The full variable domain, its missing parts supplied by reference TRBV5-1 and TRBJ2-2, is KAGVTQTPRYLIKTRGQQVTLSCSPISGHRSVSWYQQTPGQGLQFLFEYFSETQRNKGNFPGRFSGRQFSNSRSEMNVSTLELGDSALYLCASNPTGETGELFFGEGSRLTVL.

This chain links TRBV9 with TRBJ2-7, with 9 bases lining up with TRBD1. CDR1 SGDLS and CDR2 YYNGEE come from the germline V gene. The CDR3 contains 14 residues. V shed 0 bases and J 6 bases; nucleotides not matched to a gene: 4. The CDR3 spells CASSVEDRGLEQYF. In nucleotides, the CDR3 is TGTGCCAGCAGCGTAGAGGACAGGGGACTCGAGCAGTACTTC.

The chain couples TRBV19 to TRBJ1-2; no clear D. The CDR3 spans 16 residues. V lost 5 bases to trimming and J lost 8 bases, with 24 bases between them. Germline assignment: CDR1 LNHDA and CDR2 SQIVND (reference sequence). The CDR3 loop reads CASSVPEVSGRTGYTF. In nucleotides, the CDR3 is TGTGCCAGTAGTGTCCCGGAGGTGAGTGGAAGGACCGGCTACACCTTC.

V gene TRBV19 combines with J gene TRBJ1-4; 8 positions agree with TRBD1. The germline V gene has CDR1 LNHDA and CDR2 SQIVND (reference sequence). This CDR3 contains 14 residues. Trimming removed 6 bases from V and 7 bases from J; junction bases left unmatched: 7. The CDR3, as DNA: TGTGCCAGTAGCCCACGGACAGGGCGTGAAAAACTGTTTTTT. The encoded protein is CASSPRTGREKLFF.

V gene TRBV27 combines with J gene TRBJ1-5; D uncertain. V shed 0 bases and J shed 3 bases, with 6 bases lying between them. CDR1 is MNHEY and CDR2 is SMNVEV in the germline V gene (reference sequence). This CDR3 contains 14 residues. CDR3 protein: CASSLSAFNQPQHF. DNA of the CDR3: TGTGCCAGCAGTTTATCGGCTTTCAATCAGCCCCAGCATTTT.

The rearrangement links TRBV3-1 (or the pseudogene TRBV3-2) to TRBJ1-2; 8 bases are shared with TRBD1. V dropped 1 base and J dropped 6; count of bases not matched to a gene: 10. The CDR3 consists of 16 residues. Per the germline V gene, CDR1 is LGHDT and CDR2 is YNNKEL (reference sequence). CDR3 in amino acids: CASSQAGLGGQDGYTF. For the CDR3, the DNA is TGTGCCAGCAGCCAAGCGGGGCTAGGGGGACAGGATGGCTACACCTTC.

This sequence joins TRBV2 and TRBJ1-2; 9 positions match TRBD1. CDR3 size: 15 residues. Germline V gene lookup returns CDR1 SNHLY and CDR2 FYNNEI. The ends lost 5 bases at V and 4 bases at J; junction bases unmatched: 8. DNA for the CDR3: TGTGCCAGCAGTTCACAGGGGGCTCGTAGCTATGGCTACACCTTC. Translating it yields CASSSQGARSYGYTF.

The rearrangement uses TRBV7-2 and TRBJ2-7; 9 bases match TRBD1. V lost 0 bases, J lost 4 bases, and 19 bases stayed unmatched. The CDR3 is 20 amino acids. CDR1 is SGHTA, CDR2 FQGNSA, per germline. CDR3 in amino acids: CASSLANTPPQGASPYEQYF. The DNA of the CDR3 is TGTGCCAGCAGCTTAGCAAACACGCCCCCACAGGGGGCCTCACCTTACGAGCAGTACTTC. The full variable domain, rest sourced from reference TRBV7-2 and TRBJ2-7, is GAGVSQSPSNKVTEKGKDVELRCDPISGHTALYWYRQSLGQGLEFLIYFQGNSAPDKSGLPSDRFSAERTGGSVSTLTIQRTQQEDSAVYLCASSLANTPPQGASPYEQYFGPGTRLTVT.

The chain recombines TRBV18 with TRBJ2-7, with D possibly TRBD1 on 5 matching bases. Germline V gives CDR1 KGHSH, CDR2 LQKENI. V shed 2 bases and J shed 1 base, with 9 bases lying between them. The CDR3 length is 14 residues. DNA for the CDR3: TGTGCCAGCTCACCAACCAGGGATTCCTACGAGCAGTACTTC. Translation gives CASSPTRDSYEQYF.

The chain carries TRBV4-2 and TRBJ2-2; TRBD1 aligns across 7 bases. V was clipped by 0 bases and J by 3 bases; unmatched bases: 4. Germline values: CDR1 LGHNA, CDR2 YNFKEQ. CDR3 size: 16 residues. CDR3 amino acids: CASSQEWDSDTGELFF. CDR3 bases: TGTGCCAGCAGCCAAGAGTGGGACAGCGACACCGGGGAGCTGTTTTTT.

The chain carries TRBV19 and TRBJ1-1; 8 bases match TRBD1. V dropped 1 base and J dropped 9; count of bases not matched to a gene: 7. The CDR3 length is 14 residues. Germline V gene lookup returns CDR1 LNHDA and CDR2 SQIVND (reference sequence). The CDR3 sequence is CASSIGWGQEKAFF. CDR3 DNA sequence: TGTGCCAGTAGTATAGGGTGGGGACAGGAAAAAGCTTTCTTT.

The chain has TRBV29-1 and TRBJ1-1; 9 bases fit TRBD1. The germline CDR1 and CDR2 sequences are SQVTM and ANQGSEA. CDR3 length equals 13 residues. J gave up 0 bases and V 6 bases, and 2 bases lay outside the gene matches. CDR3 coding DNA: TGCAGCGTAAACAGGGGGCTGAACACTGAAGCTTTCTTT. As protein: CSVNRGLNTEAFF.

The chain links TRBV21-1 to TRBJ2-1; the table's TRBD2 call for D was not verified on the DNA. TRBV21-1 is assigned pseudogene status. The CDR3 has 17 residues. The CDR3 DNA reads TGTGCCAGCAGCGTAACGCTGCCGGGGGGAAAGTTCAATGAGCAGTTCTTC. It specifies CASSVTLPGGKFNEQFF.

The chain couples TRBV29-1 to TRBJ1-3, with D possibly TRBD1 on 6 matching bases. CDR1 is SQVTM and CDR2 is ANQGSEA in the germline V gene. The CDR3 loop spans 16 amino acids. Between the trimmed V and J ends, which lost 6 bases and 4 bases, there was a span of 22 bases. Here the CDR3 reads CSVNSPGHHIGNTIYF. CDR3 coding DNA: TGCAGCGTGAATTCACCGGGACACCATATCGGAAACACCATATATTTT.

The gene calls are TRBV29-1 and TRBJ1-2; TRBD1 might be the D (5 bases). CDR1 SQVTM and CDR2 ANQGSEA come from the germline V gene. The germline V and J ends were trimmed by 6 bases and 8 bases, with 19 bases remaining between them. This CDR3 contains 13 residues. CDR3 sequence reads: CSVGGLFLRGYTF. The CDR3 region has the DNA TGCAGCGTCGGGGGACTGTTCTTGAGGGGCTACACCTTC.

CDR3 residues: CASRRQETQYF. CDR3 nucleotides: TGTGCCAGCAGGAGACAAGAGACCCAGTACTTC. The gene calls are TRBV7-9 and TRBJ2-5; D not resolved. This CDR3 comprises 11 residues. Germline-derived CDR1 and CDR2 are SEHNR and FQNEAQ (reference sequence). Trimming took 6 bases from V and 2 from J, leaving 4 bases between them.

This chain uses TRBV10-3 with TRBJ2-7; 9 bases are a match to TRBD1. This CDR3 is built from 13 residues. The junction had 5 bases not matched to a gene; V was cut back by 7 bases and J by 4 bases. CDR1 is ENHRY, CDR2 SYGVKD, per germline. DNA for the CDR3: TGTGCCATCAACGGACAGGGGACTTACGAGCAGTACTTC. Amino acid sequence: CAINGQGTYEQYF.

This clone turned up a few times. The J gene is TRBJ2-1, the V gene TRBV7-3, with D possibly being TRBD2 (7 bases). V was pared by 6 bases and J by 7 bases, with 16 bases between. Germline CDR1 SGHTA, CDR2 FQGTGA. The CDR3 runs to 14 residues. The CDR3 sequence: CASRLTGGPNEQFF. As DNA, the CDR3 is TGTGCCAGCAGACTGACGGGGGGCCCAAATGAGCAGTTCTTC.

The chain has TRBV6-9 and TRBJ1-5; D is possibly TRBD1 (6 bases). The CDR3 contains 16 residues. Germline values: CDR1 MNHGY, CDR2 SVAAGI. V gave up 11 bases and J gave up 0 bases, with 20 bases separating them. The CDR3 here is CAFPDRYVYSNQPQHF. The CDR3 DNA is TGTGCCTTTCCGGACAGATACGTCTATAGCAATCAGCCCCAGCATTTT.

The chain carries TRBV4-2 and TRBJ1-2; 9 nucleotides align to TRBD1. The CDR3 spans 15 residues. V shed 4 bases, J shed 4 bases, and the junction held 7 bases outside the gene matches. Per the germline V gene, CDR1 is LGHNA and CDR2 is YNFKEQ. CDR3 DNA sequence: TGTGCCAGCAGCCTACCGGGACAGGGTGGCTATGGCTACACCTTC. Translated: CASSLPGQGGYGYTF.

This sequence joins TRBV12-3 or TRBV12-4 and TRBJ1-1; unclear D gene. Deletions cut 3 bases from V and 11 bases from J, with 13 bases between. The CDR3 has 12 amino acids. CDR3 nucleotides: TGTGCCAGCAGTTTCATACCGCGGTGGGCTTTCTTT. Its translation: CASSFIPRWAFF.

The genes are TRBV6-2 or TRBV6-3 and TRBJ1-2; D uncertain. The V gene lost 4 bases and the J gene lost 8 bases, with 11 bases spanning the gap. Germline CDR1 reads MNHEY; CDR2 reads SVGEGT. The CDR3 sequence is 12 residues long. CDR3 nucleotide sequence: TGTGCCAGCAGTTTATCCCCCGTAGGCTACACCTTC. Translating gives CASSLSPVGYTF.

In its sample, this clone was seen once. This chain links TRBV27 with TRBJ2-1; weak D call: TRBD1 (6 bases). The V end lost 6 bases, the J end lost 8 bases, and 17 bases lay between the germline ends. CDR3 length: 14 residues. CDR1 is MNHEY and CDR2 is SMNVEV in the germline V gene (reference sequence). CDR3 amino acids: CASRPSLGGYEQFF. The CDR3 DNA is TGTGCCAGCAGACCGAGCCTAGGGGGATATGAGCAGTTCTTC.

The rearrangement joins TRBV4-2 to TRBJ2-2; 11 bases are a match to TRBD2. Germline values: CDR1 LGHNA, CDR2 YNFKEQ. J was trimmed by 4 bases and V by 5 bases; bases with no gene match: 9. The CDR3 is made up of 17 amino acids. CDR3 sequence reads: CASSEPLAGGLTGELFF. In DNA, the CDR3 is TGTGCCAGCAGCGAGCCCTTAGCGGGGGGGCTCACCGGGGAGCTGTTTTTT.

This rearrangement joins TRBV7-9 to TRBJ1-1; 7 nucleotides match TRBD1. From germline, CDR1 is SEHNR and CDR2 FQNEAQ (reference sequence). This CDR3 is 14 amino acids long. J lost 1 base, V lost 3 bases, and 2 bases had no gene match. CDR3 sequence: CASSLKGANTEAFF. The CDR3 coding sequence is TGTGCCAGCAGCTTGAAGGGGGCGAACACTGAAGCTTTCTTT.

This chain uses TRBV5-1 with TRBJ2-1; the D gene is possibly TRBD1 (7 bases). Trimming stripped 1 base from V and 6 bases from J, with 14 bases between. The CDR3 has 15 residues. The germline CDR1 and CDR2 sequences are SGHRS and YFSETQ. The CDR3 here is CASSLKSGGSNEQFF. DNA for the CDR3: TGCGCCAGCAGCTTGAAGTCAGGGGGGAGCAATGAGCAGTTCTTC.